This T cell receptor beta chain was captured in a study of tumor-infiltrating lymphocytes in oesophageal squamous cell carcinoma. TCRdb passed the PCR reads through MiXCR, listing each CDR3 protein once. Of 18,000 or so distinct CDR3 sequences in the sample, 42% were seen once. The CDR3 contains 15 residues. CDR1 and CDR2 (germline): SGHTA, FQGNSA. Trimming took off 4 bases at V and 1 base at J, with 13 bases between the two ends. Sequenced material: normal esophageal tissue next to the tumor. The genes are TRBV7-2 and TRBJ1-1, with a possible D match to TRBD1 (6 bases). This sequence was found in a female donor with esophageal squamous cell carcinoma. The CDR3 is CASSSSGVGNTEAFF. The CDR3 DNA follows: TGTGCCAGCAGCTCGTCAGGGGTCGGGAACACTGAAGCTTTCTTT. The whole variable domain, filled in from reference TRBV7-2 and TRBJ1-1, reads GAGVSQSPSNKVTEKGKDVELRCDPISGHTALYWYRQSLGQGLEFLIYFQGNSAPDKSGLPSDRFSAERTGGSVSTLTIQRTQQEDSAVYLCASSSSGVGNTEAFFGQGTRLTVV.